This TCR beta chain emerged from a study of identical twins. The table lists this clonotype with a few counts. Its specificity is unknown. At one end the junction does not follow the germline gene, possibly because of a read error. CDR3 size: 14 residues. Germline CDR1 and CDR2: SEHNR and FQNEAQ (reference sequence). TCRdb redid the calling of the 5' RACE reads with MiXCR, one entry per CDR3 protein. Among some 730,000 distinct CDR3 sequences listed, roughly 20% were seen once. Study findings and constraints: Memory repertoires lacked the insertion deficit that abundant cord blood beta clonotypes showed.

In addition, the sample was reused for a study of T cells expressing NK-cell markers. That study adds: TCR beta repertoires came from sorted CD3+CD56+NKG2C+, CD3+CD56+NKG2C- and CD3+CD56-NKG2C+ T cells. A few of the donors also had these clonotypes leading their CD3+CD56-NKG2C+ fraction.

V gene TRBV7-9 combines with J gene TRBJ2-1; D is unclear. The receptor was isolated from a woman under 30 in good health. Sequenced input: PBMCs. The CDR3 DNA follows: TGTGTCAGCAGCTTAAGGAATCCCTCCAATGAGCAGTTCTTC. Its translation: CVSSLRNPSNEQFF.